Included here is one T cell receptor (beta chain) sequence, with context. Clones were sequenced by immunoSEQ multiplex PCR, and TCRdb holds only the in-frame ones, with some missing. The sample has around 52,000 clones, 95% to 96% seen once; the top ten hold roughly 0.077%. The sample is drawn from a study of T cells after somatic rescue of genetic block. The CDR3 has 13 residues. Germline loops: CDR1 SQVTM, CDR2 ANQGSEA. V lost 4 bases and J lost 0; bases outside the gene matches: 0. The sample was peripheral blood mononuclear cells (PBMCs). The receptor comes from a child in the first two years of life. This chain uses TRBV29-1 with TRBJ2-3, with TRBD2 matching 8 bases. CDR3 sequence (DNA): TGCAGCGTTGCTAGCGGGAGCACAGATACGCAGTATTTT. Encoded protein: CSVASGSTDTQYF.